Presented here are 17 T cell receptor beta chains from one specimen sequenced in a study of blood T cell repertoires in COVID-19. The table came from immunoSEQ multiplex PCR; TCRdb's copy has only in-frame clones and leaves some out. The sample includes around 250,000 clones, 90% of them seen just once. Material: peripheral blood. Receptors originate from an older woman with COVID-19, enrolled during active disease.

The rearrangement joins TRBV7-3 to TRBJ1-3; D remains ambiguous. CDR1 and CDR2 (germline): SGHTA, FQGTGA. V was pared by 0 bases and J by 0 bases, with 6 bases between. The CDR3 runs to 15 residues. For the CDR3, the DNA is TGTGCCAGCAGCTTAACAGGGAGCTCTGGAAACACCATATATTTT. It codes for CASSLTGSSGNTIYF.

The CDR3 spells CASSQEVLPFYEQYF. CDR3 bases: TGCGCCAGCAGCCAAGAGGTACTACCCTTCTACGAGCAGTACTTC. This chain links TRBV4-3 with TRBJ2-7; D not resolved. This CDR3 is built from 15 residues. Germline CDR1 reads LGHNA; CDR2 reads YSLEER. The V end was cut by 0 bases, the J end by 3 bases, with 12 bases between.

The CDR3 reads CASEPGQNYGYTF. CDR3 nucleotides: TGTGCCAGCGAACCGGGACAGAACTATGGCTACACCTTC. V is TRBV2 and J is TRBJ1-2; 7 nucleotides align to TRBD1. This CDR3 region has 13 residues. J lost 2 bases, V lost 8 bases, and 5 bases had no gene match. Germline loops: CDR1 SNHLY, CDR2 FYNNEI.

V is TRBV19 and J is TRBJ1-2; TRBD1 matches at 8 bases. There are 14 residues in the CDR3. Germline CDR1 LNHDA, CDR2 SQIVND (reference sequence). The ends lost 5 bases at V and 7 bases at J; junction bases unmatched: 9. CDR3 coding DNA: TGTGCCAGTAGTTTCTTTCAGGGGGCGAGTGGCTACACCTTC. Translated: CASSFFQGASGYTF.

The rearrangement joins TRBV11-3 to TRBJ1-2; D unresolved. Germline V gene data show CDR1 as SGHNT and CDR2 as YENEEA. The CDR3 has 15 residues. Between the trimmed V and J ends, which lost 5 bases and 3 bases, there was a span of 16 bases. As DNA, the CDR3 is TGTGCCAGCAGCGCGGCGGCCGGGGATCACTATGGCTACACCTTC. Translated, it gives CASSAAAGDHYGYTF.

V and J are TRBV30 and TRBJ2-1; TRBD1 matches 9 bases. After removal of 1 base from V and 5 bases from J, the junction contained 15 bases not matched to a gene. CDR3 length equals 18 residues. CDR1 is GTSNPN and CDR2 is SVGIG in the germline V gene (reference sequence). For the CDR3, the DNA is TGTGCCTGGAGTGAAAGAATCGGGACAGGGTCAGGGGACAATGAGCAGTTCTTC. Translation: CAWSERIGTGSGDNEQFF.

V is TRBV4-2 and J is TRBJ2-5; 14 positions agree with TRBD2. V shed 1 base and J 3 bases; nucleotides not matched to a gene: 4. This CDR3 comprises 17 residues. The germline V gene has CDR1 LGHNA and CDR2 YNFKEQ. CDR3 nucleotides: TGTGCCAGCAGCCAAGGGTGGGGACTAGCGGGGGAAGAGACCCAGTACTTC. Encoded protein: CASSQGWGLAGEETQYF.

The V call is TRBV6-1, the J call TRBJ2-3, with 7 bases identical to TRBD2. Unmatched junction bases numbered 2, after V lost 3 bases and J lost 2 bases. The CDR3 covers 14 residues. The germline V gene has CDR1 MNHNS and CDR2 SASEGT. CDR3 sequence (DNA): TGTGCCAGCAGTGAGGGGGGGTTCACAGATACGCAGTATTTT. It translates to CASSEGGFTDTQYF.

The V and J genes are TRBV7-9 and TRBJ1-2; D gene uncertain. CDR1 SEHNR and CDR2 FQNEAQ come from the germline V gene (reference sequence). V was pared by 1 base and J by 5 bases, with 17 bases between. The CDR3 is 16 residues long. Here the CDR3 reads CASSLELTTVPYGYTF. The CDR3 DNA is TGTGCCAGCAGCTTAGAACTAACTACGGTTCCTTATGGCTACACCTTC.

This clone has only a few counts. This sequence joins TRBV6-2 or TRBV6-3 and TRBJ2-1, with unresolved D. Germline V CDR1 and CDR2: MNHEY, SVGEGT. Trimming took off 2 bases at V and 5 bases at J, with 13 bases between the two ends. CDR3 length: 15 residues. The CDR3 protein is CASSYGMNRNNEQFF. CDR3 DNA: TGTGCCAGCAGTTACGGAATGAACAGAAACAATGAGCAGTTCTTC.

The chain links TRBV5-1 to TRBJ2-3; no clear D gene. Germline V gene lookup returns CDR1 SGHRS and CDR2 YFSETQ. The V and J ends lost 6 bases and 0 bases respectively, with 14 bases between them. The CDR3 is made up of 15 amino acids. CDR3 residues: CASILTSSSTDTQYF. The CDR3 region has the DNA TGCGCCAGCATCCTGACAAGCTCTAGCACAGATACGCAGTATTTT.

This clone turned up a few times. The J gene is TRBJ2-2, the V gene TRBV2; 7 bases align to TRBD1. V was pared by 6 bases and J by 2 bases, with 6 bases of the junction left unmatched. Germline CDR1 reads SNHLY; CDR2 reads FYNNEI. The CDR3 runs 15 residues. The CDR3 DNA sequence: TGTGCCAGCAGAGGACAGGTTTTAAACACCGGGGAGCTGTTTTTT. Amino acids: CASRGQVLNTGELFF.

The V and J genes are TRBV7-2 and TRBJ2-7; the match to TRBD2 covers 8 bases. V lost 5 bases and J lost 6; bases outside the gene matches: 24. The germline gives CDR1 SGHTA, CDR2 FQGNSA. CDR3 length equals 19 residues. The DNA of the CDR3 is TGTGCCAGCAGCCCGGGGAGGTTGCGGGGGGCCCTTCGGATCGGCGAGCAGTACTTC. Amino acid sequence: CASSPGRLRGALRIGEQYF.

The V gene is TRBV5-1, the J gene TRBJ1-2; D might be TRBD1 (6 bases). CDR1 SGHRS and CDR2 YFSETQ come from the germline V gene. The CDR3 is made up of 13 amino acids. Trimming pared 0 bases from V and 4 bases from J, leaving 7 bases between. The CDR3 here is CASSLEGVYGYTF. The CDR3 coding sequence is TGCGCCAGCAGCTTGGAGGGGGTCTATGGCTACACCTTC.

J is TRBJ1-5 and V is TRBV2, with D perhaps matching TRBD1 (6 bases). V lost 4 bases and J 6 bases, leaving 13 bases between the germline ends. The germline V gene encodes CDR1 SNHLY and CDR2 FYNNEI. This CDR3 spans 14 amino acids. CDR3 coding DNA: TGTGCCAGCAGTGCGATGGGGGCATCTCAGCCCCAGCATTTT. Amino acid sequence: CASSAMGASQPQHF.

The V call is TRBV6-6, the J call TRBJ1-2; 9 bases fit TRBD1. Per the germline V gene, CDR1 is MNHNY and CDR2 is SVGAGI (reference sequence). With 5 bases clipped from V and 8 bases from J, the junction kept 21 bases outside the gene matches. The CDR3 spans 18 residues. As DNA, the CDR3 is TGTGCCAGCAGTCGGCCGGGGACAGGGAGGCCCTACGGTCACGGCTACACCTTC. Its translation is CASSRPGTGRPYGHGYTF.

This clone appeared a single time. The V gene is TRBV4-1, the J gene TRBJ2-2, with TRBD1 identical over 8 bases. CDR3 length equals 16 residues. The ends lost 4 bases at V and 2 bases at J; junction bases unmatched: 6. CDR1 is MGHRA, CDR2 YSYEKL, per germline. CDR3 bases: TGCGCCAGCAGCCCCAGACAGGGGAGTAACACCGGGGAGCTGTTTTTT. This sequence encodes CASSPRQGSNTGELFF.